Listed below are T cell receptor beta chains from one sample, sequenced in a study of blood T cell repertoires in COVID-19. Method: immunoSEQ multiplex PCR; TCRdb's copy keeps in-frame clones and lacks some. This table holds approximately 17,000 clones, approximately 89% found once. Sequences were obtained from PBMCs or T cells enriched from blood (not recorded which). The receptors stem from a young woman who had recovered from COVID-19. The CDR3 runs from the conserved cysteine through the conserved F or W. The D gene is left open where the match is weak. Rows may omit the clone size; those that give it use once, few, many or a size class.

TRBJ2-7 | . | TRBV6-5 | 11 | . | TGTGCCAGCAGAGGAGACTACGAGCAGTACTTC | CASRGDYEQYF
TRBJ2-7 | . | TRBV6-5 | 13 | TRBD2 | TGTGCCAGCACTACCGGGACTAGCTTTGCGGAGTACTTC | CASTTGTSFAEYF
TRBJ1-1 | . | TRBV5-1 | 15 | TRBD1 | TGCGCCAGCAGCGATACAGGGGGCGCATACACTGAAGCTTTCTTT | CASSDTGGAYTEAFF
TRBJ2-7 | . | TRBV6-5 | 14 | . | TGTGCCAGCAAGATTCGGGGTTCCACCTACGAGCAGTACTTC | CASKIRGSTYEQYF
TRBJ1-1 | . | TRBV5-6 | 14 | TRBD1 | TGTGCCAGCAGCGCGGGACAGGATAACACTGAAGCTTTCTTT | CASSAGQDNTEAFF
TRBJ2-7 | . | TRBV29-1 | 13 | . | TGCAGCGTTGTGGACAAGGACCTTACGGAGCAGTACTTC | CSVVDKDLTEQYF
TRBJ2-4 | . | TRBV24-1 | 15 | . | TGTGCCACCTCTCCATCAGGACTAGCCAAAAACATTCAGTACTTC | CATSPSGLAKNIQYF
TRBJ1-6 | . | TRBV6-5 | 13 | . | TGTGCCAGCAGCTCCTGGACGGGATCACCCCTCCACTTT | CASSSWTGSPLHF
TRBJ1-3 | . | TRBV9 | 13 | . | TGTGCCAGCAGCGCCGGGACTTTAAACACCATATATTTT | CASSAGTLNTIYF
TRBJ1-2 | once | TRBV28 | 16 | . | TGTGCCAGCAGTTTACCCACGAAAGGAGCTAACTATGGCTACACCTTC | CASSLPTKGANYGYTF
TRBJ2-1 | few | TRBV3-1/TRBV3-2 | 13 | . | TGTGCCAGCAGCCAAGTCTCCGGCGGGGAGCAGTTCTTC | CASSQVSGGEQFF
TRBJ2-7 | . | TRBV7-2 | 14 | TRBD2 | TGTGCCAGCAGCCCCGGACTAGCCGCCTACGAGCAGTACTTC | CASSPGLAAYEQYF
TRBJ2-7 | . | TRBV3-1/TRBV3-2 | 18 | TRBD2 | TGTGCCAGCAGCCAAGTCTTACTAGCGGTAAGGAGCTCCTACGAGCAGTACTTC | CASSQVLLAVRSSYEQYF
TRBJ1-2 | . | TRBV29-1 | 15 | . | TGCAGCGTTGGGGAGGGAGGGGGGATAAGCTATGGCTACACCTTC | CSVGEGGGISYGYTF
TRBJ1-3 | . | TRBV5-4 | 17 | TRBD1 | TGTGCCAGTACCCCCGGGACAGGGTTCAATCCTGGAAACACCATATATTTT | CASTPGTGFNPGNTIYF
TRBJ2-7 | . | TRBV10-1 | 12 | . | TGCGCCCCCCCGGGGGACTCCTACGAGCAGTACTTC | CAPPGDSYEQYF
TRBJ2-5 | . | TRBV6-2/TRBV6-3 | 15 | . | TGTGCCAGCAGTCCCCGTAATGAGGTTGGAGAGACCCAGTACTTC | CASSPRNEVGETQYF
TRBJ1-3 | . | TRBV11-2 | 13 | . | TGTGCCAGCAGCCCCAACTCTGGAAACACCATATATTTT | CASSPNSGNTIYF
TRBJ2-5 | . | TRBV5-1 | 16 | TRBD1 | TGCGCCAGCAGCTTAGGAGGGACAGGGGGTAGCGAGACCCAGTACTTC | CASSLGGTGGSETQYF
TRBJ2-7 | . | TRBV30 | 13 | . | TGTGCCTCGATCGGACAGAGCTTTTACGAGCAGTACTTC | CASIGQSFYEQYF
TRBJ1-1 | . | TRBV6-1 | 18 | TRBD1 | TGTGCCAGCAGTGAATTTGAGCCGGGCAGGGGGCTTTACACTGAAGCTTTCTTT | CASSEFEPGRGLYTEAFF
TRBJ2-3 | . | TRBV6-4 | 16 | TRBD2 | TGTGCCAGCAGTGACGCGGGGGGGCCGGACACAGATACGCAGTATTTT | CASSDAGGPDTDTQYF
TRBJ1-6 | . | TRBV6-2/TRBV6-3 | 15 | . | TGTGCCAGCAGTCAGGGACTGAATTCCGGTTCACCCCTCCACTTT | CASSQGLNSGSPLHF
TRBJ1-1 | . | TRBV3-1/TRBV3-2 | 18 | . | TGTGCCAGCAGCCAAGATCTGAGGGCGTTAGGGGGGAACACTGAAGCTTTCTTT | CASSQDLRALGGNTEAFF
TRBJ1-2 | . | TRBV19 | 13 | . | TGTGCCAGCAGGGACATCGCGGAATCTGGCTACACCTTC | CASRDIAESGYTF
TRBJ2-1 | . | TRBV3-1/TRBV3-2 | 16 | TRBD2 | TGTGCCAGCAGCCAAAGACTAGCGGGGGGGCAAAATGAGCAGTTCTTC | CASSQRLAGGQNEQFF
TRBJ1-4 | . | TRBV5-1 | 16 | TRBD1 | TGCGCCAGGACCCGATCGCCGACAGGGGCTAATGAAAAACTGTTTTTT | CARTRSPTGANEKLFF
TRBJ2-5 | . | TRBV11-2 | 14 | . | TGTGCCAGCAGCTTAGTCGGAAGAGGAGAGACCCAGTACTTC | CASSLVGRGETQYF
TRBJ2-7 | . | TRBV3-1/TRBV3-2 | 14 | . | TGTGCCAGCAGCCTCCTGCGGGGGCCCTACGAGCAGTACTTC | CASSLLRGPYEQYF
TRBJ2-7 | . | TRBV7-2 | 12 | . | TGTGCCAGCAGCACCCTAGTGGGCGAGCAGTACTTC | CASSTLVGEQYF
TRBJ1-1 | . | TRBV18 | 13 | . | TGTGCCAGCTCACCAGGGGCTGACACTGAAGCTTTCTTT | CASSPGADTEAFF
TRBJ2-5 | once | TRBV19 | 15 | TRBD1 | TGTGCCAGTAGTATCGGGACAGGTGGGGGCGAGACCCAGTACTTC | CASSIGTGGGETQYF
TRBJ1-1 | . | TRBV27 | 15 | TRBD1 | TGTGCCAGCAGTTCACCGGGACAGGTGAACACTGAAGCTTTCTTT | CASSSPGQVNTEAFF
TRBJ1-1 | . | TRBV5-1 | 15 | TRBD1 | TGCGCCAGCAGCTTCAGACAGGGGACGAACACTGAAGCTTTCTTT | CASSFRQGTNTEAFF
TRBJ2-1 | . | TRBV7-9 | 13 | . | TGTGCCAGCAGCTCGGGACAATACAATGAGCAGTTCTTC | CASSSGQYNEQFF
TRBJ2-1 | . | TRBV7-2 | 18 | TRBD1 | TGTGCCAGCATTCCCTTCCCCGGGACAGGGGGCAAGTACAATGAGCAGTTCTTC | CASIPFPGTGGKYNEQFF
TRBJ1-2 | . | TRBV21-1 | 15 | . | TGTGCCAGCAGCAAGGCCCAAACGGGGAACTATGGCTACACCTTC | CASSKAQTGNYGYTF
TRBJ2-5 | . | TRBV9 | 15 | TRBD2 | TGTGCCAGCAGCGTATACGGGGGACTAGGGGAGACCCAGTACTTC | CASSVYGGLGETQYF
TRBJ2-5 | . | TRBV5-4 | 13 | TRBD1 | TGTGCCAGCAGCCCGGGACAGCAAGAGACCCAGTACTTC | CASSPGQQETQYF
TRBJ2-7 | . | TRBV7-7 | 13 | . | TGTGCCAGCAGCTTAGAGGCAGGCTACGAGCAGTACTTC | CASSLEAGYEQYF
TRBJ1-1 | . | TRBV7-2 | 19 | TRBD1 | TGTGCCAGCAGCCGCAACACGCAGGGGGTTATTAGGGTGAACACTGAAGCTTTCTTT | CASSRNTQGVIRVNTEAFF
TRBJ1-5 | . | TRBV3-1/TRBV3-2 | 15 | . | TGTGCCAGCAGCCAGGGAGGGAGGAGCAATCAGCCCCAGCATTTT | CASSQGGRSNQPQHF
TRBJ2-5 | . | TRBV12-5 | 15 | . | TGTGCTAGTGGCCCTCCCGGACAGTACCAAGAGACCCAGTACTTC | CASGPPGQYQETQYF
TRBJ2-7 | . | TRBV5-6 | 14 | TRBD1 | TGTGCCAGCAGCTTCCTGGACAGGGGCTACGAGCAGTACTTC | CASSFLDRGYEQYF
TRBJ2-1 | . | TRBV19 | 17 | TRBD2 | TGTGCCAGTAGTATAGCATCCGGGGGGGCCTCCTACAATGAGCAGTTCTTC | CASSIASGGASYNEQFF
TRBJ1-6 | . | TRBV6-5 | 15 | . | TGTGCCAGCAGTTACCGACAGGCCTATAATTCACCCCTCCACTTT | CASSYRQAYNSPLHF
TRBJ2-3 | . | TRBV6-1 | 16 | . | TGTGCCAGCAGTGGTCTCGGAGGGTTGGATATAGATACGCAGTATTTT | CASSGLGGLDIDTQYF
TRBJ2-7 | . | TRBV11-1 | 12 | TRBD1 | TGTGCCAGCAGCTTGGACAGGGTTGAGACGTACTTC | CASSLDRVETYF
TRBJ2-2 | . | TRBV13 | 16 | . | TGTGCCAGCAGCTTAGGTTTATTGGGGGCGTCCGGGGAGCTGTTTTTT | CASSLGLLGASGELFF
TRBJ1-6 | . | TRBV25-1 | 16 | . | TGTGCCAGCAGTGACTACGGGGGGTTGGACGGTTCACCCCTCCACTTT | CASSDYGGLDGSPLHF
TRBJ1-4 | few | TRBV4-1 | 16 | TRBD1 | TGCGCCAGCAGCCAGGGACAGGGTACGAGTAATGAAAAACTGTTTTTT | CASSQGQGTSNEKLFF
TRBJ2-4 | . | TRBV18 | 17 | TRBD1 | TGTGCCAGCTCACCACCGGGACAGCTACTAGCCAAAAACATTCAGTACTTC | CASSPPGQLLAKNIQYF
TRBJ2-7 | . | TRBV10-2 | 13 | . | TGCGCCAGCAGTGAGTCCCCAATCCACGAGCAGTACTTC | CASSESPIHEQYF
TRBJ1-2 | . | TRBV19 | 14 | TRBD1 | TGTGCCAGTAACCAGGGGGACGCTAACTATGGCTACACCTTC | CASNQGDANYGYTF
TRBJ1-2 | few | TRBV15 | 14 | . | TGTGCCACCAGCAGAGACAGGGTGACTCTTGGCTACACCTTC | CATSRDRVTLGYTF